Listed below are T cell receptor beta chains from one sample, sequenced in a study of shared clonotypes between healthy human individuals. Generated by immunoSEQ multiplex PCR, the TCRdb table keeps only in-frame clones and is missing some. The sample consists of hundreds of thousands of clones, 95% to 98% of them appearing once. The sequencing sample was made of naive CD4+ T cells sorted from blood. The receptors were sampled from a woman aged 30 to 39 in good health. CDR3s include the opening cysteine and the closing phenylalanine or tryptophan. The order of the fields is D gene, J gene, clone size, CDR3 length, V gene, CDR3 protein, CDR3 DNA. A D gene is named only where the DNA matches it firmly. A row's size may be missing; if present it is once, few, many or a size class.

D gene: TRBD2; J gene: TRBJ2-1; clone size: once; CDR3 length: 15; V gene: TRBV5-1; CDR3 protein: CASSLAGGPDNEQFF; CDR3 DNA: TGCGCCAGCAGCTTGGCGGGAGGGCCCGACAATGAGCAGTTCTTC
D gene: .; J gene: TRBJ2-6; clone size: .; CDR3 length: 18; V gene: TRBV5-6; CDR3 protein: CASSYLWESSSGANVLTF; CDR3 DNA: TGTGCCAGCAGTTATCTATGGGAGTCGAGCTCTGGGGCCAACGTCCTGACTTTC
D gene: .; J gene: TRBJ1-3; clone size: once; CDR3 length: 15; V gene: TRBV19; CDR3 protein: CASSGLAGTGNTIYF; CDR3 DNA: TGTGCCAGTAGTGGCCTCGCGGGGACTGGAAACACCATATATTTT
D gene: TRBD2; J gene: TRBJ2-3; clone size: once; CDR3 length: 17; V gene: TRBV18; CDR3 protein: CASSTPGLAGITDTQYF; CDR3 DNA: TGTGCCAGCTCCACACCGGGACTAGCGGGGATCACAGATACGCAGTATTTT
D gene: .; J gene: TRBJ1-1; clone size: .; CDR3 length: 13; V gene: TRBV6-5; CDR3 protein: CASKRAGTSEAFF; CDR3 DNA: TGTGCCAGCAAACGAGCCGGGACATCTGAAGCTTTCTTT
D gene: .; J gene: TRBJ2-1; clone size: .; CDR3 length: 15; V gene: TRBV30; CDR3 protein: CAWKKRVSSYNEQFF; CDR3 DNA: TGTGCCTGGAAAAAGCGGGTCAGCTCCTACAATGAGCAGTTCTTC
D gene: TRBD1; J gene: TRBJ1-5; clone size: .; CDR3 length: 16; V gene: TRBV10-3; CDR3 protein: CAISDYDRGKNQPQHF; CDR3 DNA: TGTGCCATCAGTGATTACGACAGGGGAAAGAATCAGCCCCAGCATTTT
D gene: TRBD1; J gene: TRBJ1-2; clone size: .; CDR3 length: 14; V gene: TRBV6-1; CDR3 protein: CASSPRDRGHGYTF; CDR3 DNA: TGTGCCAGCAGTCCTAGAGACAGGGGGCATGGCTACACCTTC
D gene: .; J gene: TRBJ2-7; clone size: .; CDR3 length: 14; V gene: TRBV19; CDR3 protein: CASSPTSWTSEQYF; CDR3 DNA: TGTGCCAGTAGCCCGACTAGTTGGACTTCCGAGCAGTACTTC
D gene: TRBD1; J gene: TRBJ1-2; clone size: .; CDR3 length: 16; V gene: TRBV28; CDR3 protein: CASIGLIPRQGYGYTF; CDR3 DNA: TGTGCCAGCATTGGTCTTATTCCTAGACAGGGGTATGGCTACACCTTC
D gene: TRBD2; J gene: TRBJ2-1; clone size: .; CDR3 length: 13; V gene: TRBV19; CDR3 protein: CASSPAGRNEQFF; CDR3 DNA: TGTGCCAGTAGTCCAGCGGGGAGGAATGAGCAGTTCTTC
D gene: TRBD2; J gene: TRBJ2-2; clone size: .; CDR3 length: 15; V gene: TRBV7-8; CDR3 protein: CASSRSGRIPGELFF; CDR3 DNA: TGTGCCAGCAGCCGTAGCGGGAGAATCCCCGGGGAGCTGTTTTTT
D gene: .; J gene: TRBJ1-1; clone size: once; CDR3 length: 16; V gene: TRBV28; CDR3 protein: CATREPVGRRGTEAFF; CDR3 DNA: TGTGCCACCAGGGAACCCGTCGGGCGTAGGGGTACTGAAGCTTTCTTT
D gene: TRBD2; J gene: TRBJ2-7; clone size: .; CDR3 length: 14; V gene: TRBV2; CDR3 protein: CASSEGGIGLEQYF; CDR3 DNA: TGTGCCAGCAGTGAGGGGGGGATTGGTCTCGAGCAGTACTTC
D gene: .; J gene: TRBJ2-3; clone size: .; CDR3 length: 13; V gene: TRBV11-3; CDR3 protein: CASSLGQEDTQYF; CDR3 DNA: TGTGCCAGCAGCTTAGGGCAGGAGGATACGCAGTATTTT
D gene: .; J gene: TRBJ1-4; clone size: .; CDR3 length: 16; V gene: TRBV2; CDR3 protein: CASSEFRGRGNEKLFF; CDR3 DNA: TGTGCCAGCAGTGAATTTCGGGGGAGGGGCAATGAAAAACTGTTTTTT
D gene: .; J gene: TRBJ2-5; clone size: .; CDR3 length: 13; V gene: TRBV4-2; CDR3 protein: CASSLGGTETQYF; CDR3 DNA: TGTGCCAGCAGCTTGGGTGGGACTGAGACCCAGTACTTC